These T cell receptor beta chains were read from a single sample in a study of shared clonotypes between healthy human individuals. Sequenced by immunoSEQ multiplex PCR; TCRdb stores in-frame clones only, minus some. The sample holds 1 million to 1.3 million clones, around 78% seen once. Sample: memory CD4+ T cells from PBMCs. These receptors originate from a man between 18 and 29 years old in good health. Some clones in this sample may be carry-over from other donors' samples. Each CDR3 is given with its conserved first and last residue. The D gene is left open where the match is weak. Some rows have no size entry. The others give once, few or many, or a class for an expanded clone.

j_call v_call d_call clone_size cdr3_nt cdr3_aa
TRBJ1-5 TRBV29-1 - few TGCAGCGTTGATCGGCTGGAGGACCAGCCCCAGCATTTT CSVDRLEDQPQHF
TRBJ2-1 TRBV5-5 - - TGTGCCAGCAGCCCAGCCCTAACCTCCTACAATGAGCAGTTCTTC CASSPALTSYNEQFF
TRBJ2-2 TRBV7-9 TRBD2 - TGTGCCAGTCCGGGAGGGGCCGTAAACACCGGGGAGCTGTTTTTT CASPGGAVNTGELFF
TRBJ2-7 TRBV11-2 - - TGTGCCAGCAGCTCACTGCGGGGACGGGGGAGCGACGAGCAGTACTTC CASSSLRGRGSDEQYF
TRBJ1-1 TRBV19 - - TGTGCCACCACGGAGGGTACTGAAGCTTTCTTT CATTEGTEAFF
TRBJ2-1 TRBV19 - - TGTGCCAGTAGTATTACCCACGTGATTGAGCAGTTCTTC CASSITHVIEQFF
TRBJ2-5 TRBV28 TRBD1 once TGTGCCAGCAGACAGGGGAGCGAGACCCAGTACTTC CASRQGSETQYF
TRBJ1-3 TRBV11-2 TRBD1 - TGTGCCAGCAGCTTAGGGACAGGGCGAGGAAACACCATATATTTT CASSLGTGRGNTIYF
TRBJ2-3 TRBV15 TRBD2 - TGTGCCACCAGCAGAGAGGTGCGGGGGGCAGATACGCAGTATTTT CATSREVRGADTQYF
TRBJ2-1 TRBV10-1 TRBD1 - TGCGCCAGCAGTGGGACAGGGGGCTCATACAATGAGCAGTTCTTC CASSGTGGSYNEQFF
TRBJ1-1 TRBV4-2 - - TGTGCCAGCAGCCAAGCCGGGGGCGACCCCCAGAACACTGAAGCTTTCTTT CASSQAGGDPQNTEAFF
TRBJ2-7 TRBV7-2 TRBD1 - TGTGCCAGCAGCCACCGGGACAGGGTGTCATACGAGCAGTACTTC CASSHRDRVSYEQYF
TRBJ1-1 TRBV28 TRBD1 - TGTGCCAGCAGTTTAGGGACAGGGGAAGCTTTCTTT CASSLGTGEAFF
TRBJ1-1 TRBV19 - - TGTGCCAGTACCGCCCATGGGGGCACCACTGAAGCTTTCTTT CASTAHGGTTEAFF
TRBJ2-3 TRBV10-1 - once TGCGCCAGCATGCGGGACCAAGTAAGCACAGATACGCAGTATTTT CASMRDQVSTDTQYF
TRBJ1-3 TRBV6-5 - - TGTGCCAGCAGCCTAAGAGGGGGAAACACCATATATTTT CASSLRGGNTIYF
TRBJ2-2 TRBV5-6 - few TGTGCCAGCAGCCCCGTGAGTGGGGAGCTGTTTTTT CASSPVSGELFF
TRBJ1-2 TRBV2 - few TGTGCCAGCAGTGTATCGGGGACGGAATATGGCTACACCTTC CASSVSGTEYGYTF
TRBJ1-1 TRBV28 - few TGTGCCAGCAGTTCCTGGGGGGGCGCTGAAGCTTTCTTT CASSSWGGAEAFF
TRBJ1-2 TRBV5-6 TRBD1 - TGTGCCAGCAGCTCGAACCAGGGGGCAACTTACTATGGCTACACCTTC CASSSNQGATYYGYTF
TRBJ2-2 TRBV6-5 - - TGTGCCAGCAGTCGCGGCCTCACCGGGGAGCTGTTTTTT CASSRGLTGELFF
TRBJ2-3 TRBV30 - - TGTGCCTGGAGTGTAGGAGAGTCGCAGTATTTT CAWSVGESQYF
TRBJ1-1 TRBV11-2 - once TGTGCCGGCAGCTTAGAGGTGACGGTGGTGACTGAAGCTTCCTTT CAGSLEVTVVTEASF
TRBJ2-2 TRBV30 TRBD1 - TGTGCCTGGAGTCGGGACAGGGCCACCGGGGAGCTGTTTTTT CAWSRDRATGELFF
TRBJ1-5 TRBV28 - few TGTGCCAGCACCCTAGCAAATCAGCCCCAGCATTTT CASTLANQPQHF
TRBJ1-3 TRBV19 - - TGTGCCAGTACCGGGTCCTCTGGAAACACCATATATTTT CASTGSSGNTIYF
TRBJ2-1 TRBV4-2 TRBD2 once TGTGCCAGCAGCCAGGCTACTAGCGGGGTGGGGAATGAGCAGTTCTTC CASSQATSGVGNEQFF
TRBJ1-2 TRBV7-2 TRBD1 - TGTGCCAGCAGCCCCCGGACAGGGGGGGGTTTGGTATATGGCTACACCTTC CASSPRTGGGLVYGYTF
TRBJ2-1 TRBV15 - - TGTGCCACCAGCAGAGAGGGGGACGAGCAGTTCTTC CATSREGDEQFF
TRBJ2-1 TRBV14 - - TGTGCCAGCAGCCAAGAAGGTGTTTTCAGGGTCAATGAGCAGTTCTTC CASSQEGVFRVNEQFF
TRBJ2-3 TRBV7-9 - once TGTGCCAGCAGCTTGGGCATCCCTTCCACAGATACGCAGTATTTT CASSLGIPSTDTQYF
TRBJ1-2 TRBV5-1 TRBD1 - TGCGCCAGCAGCTTGACCGGCGGGACAGTATCAAACTATGGCTACACCTTC CASSLTGGTVSNYGYTF
TRBJ1-2 TRBV30 TRBD1 - TGTGCCTGGAGTGGAGGGGGCGGAGGCTACACCTTC CAWSGGGGGYTF
TRBJ2-1 TRBV6-6 TRBD2 - TGTGCCAGCCTAAGTAGCGGGATGTACAATGAGCAGTTCTTC CASLSSGMYNEQFF
TRBJ2-7 TRBV5-4 TRBD2 - TGTGCCAGCAGCATCGCTCGACGGTTTGGCGGGAGCGATTACGAGCAGTACTTC CASSIARRFGGSDYEQYF
TRBJ2-1 TRBV7-9 TRBD2 - TGTGCCAGCAACCCCAGGGGCGGGAGGGCGGCGGGAGAGCAGTTCTTC CASNPRGGRAAGEQFF
TRBJ2-7 TRBV28 - - TGTGCCAGCGGGGATACTCCTCGGGGCACCTACGAGCAGTACTTC CASGDTPRGTYEQYF
TRBJ2-1 TRBV30 TRBD2 - TGTGCCTGGAGTGCCCCTATCATGGCGGGAGGGTCCTACAATGAGCAGTTCTTC CAWSAPIMAGGSYNEQFF
TRBJ1-1 TRBV5-4 - - TGTGCCAGCAGCTTGATGGTTTCCACTGAAGCTTTCTTT CASSLMVSTEAFF
TRBJ2-5 TRBV28 - - TGTGCCAGCAGTTTCGGCAAGCGCGAGACCCAGTACTTC CASSFGKRETQYF
TRBJ1-4 TRBV30 - - TGTGCCTGCGACAGGAAACCAGGTGAAAAACTGTTTTTT CACDRKPGEKLFF